This T cell receptor (beta chain) was captured by sequencing in a study of control samples from healthy donors and cancer patients (TCRdb year 2020). Library preparation employed the immunoSEQ multiplex PCR assay. Entries here come from immuneACCESS through TCRdb and include only in-frame sequences with V and J called. Some clones fail to appear in such tables; in the studies checked, an unresolved V gene covers under half of the shortfall, and the cause of the remainder is unknown. The sample table contains approximately 100,000 clones; only one count was recorded for around 90% of them. In total, the top ten clones hold around 3% of the sample. V is cut by 2 bases and J by 4 bases, and the space between the germline ends is 3 bases. From a lookup of the germline V gene (reference sequence), CDR1 and CDR2 are LGHDT and YNNKEL. The CDR3 runs 12 residues from the cysteine to the phenylalanine. Only the CDR3 part of the read is kept: 36 bases, read in frame from the first base.

A note on this clone: Its target antigen remains unknown. No qualities accompany the bases; no much larger clone lies one base away.

What was sequenced was blood. This TCR was recovered from a human donor in good health. The donor label of this sample is uncertain. Recombination connected TRBV3-1 (or the pseudogene TRBV3-2) to TRBJ2-1; the D gene is unclear. The nucleotide sequence reads as follows: TGTGCCAGCAGCCAACCTTACAATGAGCAGTTCTTC. This translates into CASSQPYNEQFF.